This entry lists 13 T cell receptor beta chains sequenced from one sample in a study of blood T cell repertoires in COVID-19. Repertoires were generated with immunoSEQ multiplex PCR, while TCRdb's copy carries only in-frame clones and drops some. There are 150,000 to 200,000 clones in the sample; more than 75% occur only once, and around 13% lies in the top ten. What was sequenced was peripheral blood. All receptors come from a woman in her sixties or seventies with COVID-19, enrolled during active disease.

This rearrangement joins TRBV4-1 to TRBJ1-2; TRBD1 agrees at 7 bases. CDR3 length equals 15 residues. CDR1 and CDR2 from the germline V gene are MGHRA and YSYEKL. The J segment lost 2 bases and the V segment lost 5 bases, leaving 8 bases of the junction unmatched. The CDR3 region has the DNA TGCGCCAGCAGCACCCGGACAGGAACGAACTATGGCTACACCTTC. Translating it yields CASSTRTGTNYGYTF.

DNA of the CDR3: TGTGCCAGCTACCCGCGAGGGGAGGGATTGAAGCAGTTCTTC. It is translated as CASYPRGEGLKQFF. The chain is built from TRBV18 and TRBJ2-1; the match to TRBD2 covers 7 bases. J was trimmed by 11 bases and V by 7 bases; bases with no gene match: 14. This CDR3 spans 14 amino acids. The germline V gene encodes CDR1 KGHSH and CDR2 LQKENI. Complete variable domain (other parts from reference TRBV18 and TRBJ2-1): NAGVMQNPRHLVRRRGQEARLRCSPMKGHSHVYWYRQLPEEGLKFMVYLQKENIIDESGMPKERFSAEFPKEGPSILRIQQVVRGDSAAYFCASYPRGEGLKQFFGPGTRLTVL.

The chain has TRBV18 and TRBJ1-6; unclear D gene. The germline V and J ends were trimmed by 3 bases and 10 bases, with 13 bases remaining between them. Germline assignment: CDR1 KGHSH and CDR2 LQKENI. This CDR3 is built from 14 residues. CDR3 in amino acids: CASSPRGLESPLHF. The DNA of the CDR3 is TGTGCCAGCTCACCGAGAGGGCTTGAGTCACCCCTCCACTTT.

The chain employs TRBV18 and TRBJ2-2; 7 bases match TRBD1. The CDR3 has 17 amino acids. CDR1 is KGHSH, CDR2 LQKENI, per germline. V shed 0 bases and J 0 bases; nucleotides not matched to a gene: 4. The CDR3 sequence: CASSPPGGTANTGELFF. The CDR3 DNA reads TGTGCCAGCTCACCACCCGGTGGGACAGCGAACACCGGGGAGCTGTTTTTT. Using reference TRBV18 and TRBJ2-2 for the parts outside the CDR3, the full variable domain is NAGVMQNPRHLVRRRGQEARLRCSPMKGHSHVYWYRQLPEEGLKFMVYLQKENIIDESGMPKERFSAEFPKEGPSILRIQQVVRGDSAAYFCASSPPGGTANTGELFFGEGSRLTVL.

The V gene is TRBV5-5, the J gene TRBJ1-2; D is possibly TRBD1 (5 bases). The CDR3 loop spans 16 amino acids. The germline V gene has CDR1 SGHKS and CDR2 YYEKEE (reference sequence). The V end lost 2 bases, the J end lost 2 bases, and 16 bases lay between the germline ends. The CDR3 sequence: CASSLFSGQGNYGYTF. The CDR3 DNA sequence: TGTGCCAGCAGCTTATTTAGTGGGCAGGGCAACTATGGCTACACCTTC.

The V gene is TRBV7-9, the J gene TRBJ2-7; 8 bases line up with TRBD2. J was trimmed by 0 bases and V by 2 bases; bases with no gene match: 3. This CDR3 contains 15 residues. Germline V gene sequence: CDR1 SEHNR, CDR2 FQNEAQ (reference sequence). The CDR3 here is CASSLHSGSSYEQYF. Written as DNA, the CDR3 is TGTGCCAGCAGCTTACACAGCGGGAGCTCCTACGAGCAGTACTTC.

As concerns this clone: Other DNA sequences from this sample encode an identical CDR3 as well. The gene calls are TRBV4-1 and TRBJ2-7; a possible D gene is TRBD2 (5 bases). Trimming took off 1 base at V and 2 bases at J, with 9 bases between the two ends. The CDR3 runs to 14 residues. The V gene's germline CDR1 is MGHRA and CDR2 YSYEKL. The CDR3 sequence: CASSQAEGTYEQYF. Here the CDR3 DNA reads TGCGCCAGCAGCCAAGCAGAGGGCACCTACGAGCAGTACTTC.

The V gene is TRBV29-1, the J gene TRBJ1-1, with 7 bases fitting TRBD1. The CDR3 covers 13 residues. Unmatched junction bases numbered 8, after V lost 6 bases and J lost 4 bases. CDR1 is SQVTM, CDR2 ANQGSEA, per germline. CDR3 in amino acids: CSVSGQEGTEAFF. The CDR3 DNA is TGCAGCGTCTCCGGACAGGAGGGCACTGAAGCTTTCTTT.

This sequence joins TRBV3-1 (or the pseudogene TRBV3-2) and TRBJ2-7, with D possibly matching TRBD2 (5 bases). V gave up 4 bases and J gave up 3 bases, with 19 bases separating them. The germline gives CDR1 LGHDT, CDR2 YNNKEL (reference sequence). The CDR3 is made up of 16 amino acids. The CDR3 DNA follows: TGTGCCAGCAGCCTTTTCTCTCAGGTGGGAGACTACGAGCAGTACTTC. This translates into CASSLFSQVGDYEQYF.

This clone showed up just once. The chain combines TRBV28 with TRBJ1-2, with 7 bases lining up with TRBD1. The CDR3 loop spans 13 amino acids. CDR1 MDHEN and CDR2 SYDVKM come from the germline V gene. Trimming at V came to 7 bases and at J to 6 bases, leaving 8 bases not matched to a gene. CDR3: CASTIQGRNGYTF. The CDR3 DNA reads as TGTGCCAGCACCATACAGGGGCGTAATGGCTACACCTTC.

The rearrangement uses TRBV30 and TRBJ1-2; D gene unclear. Germline V gene data show CDR1 as GTSNPN and CDR2 as SVGIG (reference sequence). This CDR3 has 13 amino acids. V was shortened by 3 bases and J by 8 bases, with 16 bases between the two germline ends. The CDR3 DNA is TGTGCCTGGAGGGCCGGAAGAGGAGGCGGCTACACCTTC. Its protein is CAWRAGRGGGYTF. Drawing the rest from reference TRBV30 and TRBJ1-2, the complete variable domain is SQTIHQWPATLVQPVGSPLSLECTVEGTSNPNLYWYRQAAGRGLQLLFYSVGIGQISSEVPQNLSASRPQDRQFILSSKKLLLSDSGFYLCAWRAGRGGGYTFGSGTRLTVV.

J is TRBJ2-3 and V is TRBV19, with 10 bases aligning to TRBD2. Germline V gene lookup returns CDR1 LNHDA and CDR2 SQIVND (reference sequence). The CDR3 extends over 16 amino acids. V lost 2 bases to trimming and J lost 2 bases; unmatched junction nucleotides: 4. The CDR3 sequence: CASSIRTSGYTDTQYF. Here the CDR3 DNA reads TGTGCCAGTAGTATAAGGACTAGCGGATACACAGATACGCAGTATTTT.

The chain combines TRBV19 with TRBJ2-7; TRBD1 agrees at 8 bases. This CDR3 is 15 amino acids long. The germline V gene encodes CDR1 LNHDA and CDR2 SQIVND (reference sequence). V dropped 6 bases and J dropped 2; count of bases not matched to a gene: 9. The CDR3 here is CASSHAGGSTYEQYF. DNA for the CDR3: TGTGCCAGTAGCCATGCAGGGGGCTCAACCTACGAGCAGTACTTC.